This record covers a single T cell receptor (beta chain). The sample is drawn from a study of blood T cells in healthy people across ages. A sample-barcoded 5' primer and a J-beta primer mix were used in a second PCR of roughly 7 to 11 cycles. Unique molecular identifiers of 12 random nucleotides labeled each cDNA. TCRdb reprocessed the 5' RACE reads with MiXCR, giving one entry per CDR3 protein. The table records about 1.8 million distinct CDR3 sequences, about 50% of them present only once. The CDR3 totals 16 residues. Germline CDR1 is MNHEY and CDR2 is SVGEGT. V trimming: 2 bases; J trimming: 8 bases; junction bases outside the gene matches: 8.

This TCR was recovered from a woman aged 40 to 50 in good health. Sequencing used blood. The chain uses TRBV6-2 or TRBV6-3 and TRBJ2-3; 12 bases are shared with TRBD2. The CDR3: CASSYGLAGGLTTQYF. CDR3 in DNA: TGTGCCAGCAGTTACGGTCTAGCGGGGGGGCTAACTACGCAGTATTTT.